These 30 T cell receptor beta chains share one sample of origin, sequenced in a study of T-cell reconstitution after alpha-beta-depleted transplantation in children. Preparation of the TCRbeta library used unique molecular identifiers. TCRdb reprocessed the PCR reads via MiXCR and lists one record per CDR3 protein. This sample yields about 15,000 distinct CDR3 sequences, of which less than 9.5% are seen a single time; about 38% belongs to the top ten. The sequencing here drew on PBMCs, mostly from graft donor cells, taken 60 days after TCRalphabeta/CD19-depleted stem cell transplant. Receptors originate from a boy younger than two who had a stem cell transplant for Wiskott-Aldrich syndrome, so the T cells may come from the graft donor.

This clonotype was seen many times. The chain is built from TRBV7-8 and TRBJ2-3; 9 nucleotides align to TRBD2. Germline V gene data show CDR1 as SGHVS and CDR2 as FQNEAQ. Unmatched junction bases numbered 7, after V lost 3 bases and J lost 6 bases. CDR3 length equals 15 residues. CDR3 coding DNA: TGTGCCAGCAGCTTCGTTGCGGGAGGGCCGGATACGCAGTATTTT. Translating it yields CASSFVAGGPDTQYF. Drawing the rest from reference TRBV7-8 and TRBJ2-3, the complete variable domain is GAGVSQSPRYKVAKRGQDVALRCDPISGHVSLFWYQQALGQGPEFLTYFQNEAQLDKSGLPSDRFFAERPEGSVSTLKIQRTQQEDSAVYLCASSFVAGGPDTQYFGPGTRLTVL.

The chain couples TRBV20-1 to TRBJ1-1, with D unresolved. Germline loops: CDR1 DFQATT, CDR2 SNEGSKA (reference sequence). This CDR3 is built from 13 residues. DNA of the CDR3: TGCATGTTGCTCGTTCCGGGGTTCACTGAAGCTTTCTTT. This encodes CMLLVPGFTEAFF.

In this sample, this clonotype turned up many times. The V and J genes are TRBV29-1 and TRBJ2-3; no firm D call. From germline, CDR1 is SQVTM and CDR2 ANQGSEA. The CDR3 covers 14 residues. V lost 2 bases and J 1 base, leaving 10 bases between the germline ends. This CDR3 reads CSVESHPGTDTQYF. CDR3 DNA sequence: TGCAGCGTTGAATCTCATCCAGGCACAGATACGCAGTATTTT.

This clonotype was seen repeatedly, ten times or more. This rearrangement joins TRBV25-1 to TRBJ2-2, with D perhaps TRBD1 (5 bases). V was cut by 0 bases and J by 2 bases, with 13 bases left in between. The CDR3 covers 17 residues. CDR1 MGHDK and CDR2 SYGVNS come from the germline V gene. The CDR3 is CASSEYPGRVNTGELFF. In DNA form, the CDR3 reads TGTGCCAGCAGTGAATATCCAGGCAGGGTCAACACCGGGGAGCTGTTTTTT.

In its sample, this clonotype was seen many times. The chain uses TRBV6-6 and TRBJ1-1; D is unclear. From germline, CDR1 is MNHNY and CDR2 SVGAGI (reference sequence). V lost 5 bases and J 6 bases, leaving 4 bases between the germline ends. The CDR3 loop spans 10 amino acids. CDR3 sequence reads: CASSQAEAFF. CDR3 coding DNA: TGTGCCAGCAGTCAGGCTGAAGCTTTCTTT.

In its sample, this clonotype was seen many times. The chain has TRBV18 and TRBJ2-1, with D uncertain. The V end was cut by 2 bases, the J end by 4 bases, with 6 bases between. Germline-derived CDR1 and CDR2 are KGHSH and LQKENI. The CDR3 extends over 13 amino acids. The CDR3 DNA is TGTGCCAGCTCACCAGACCTATACAATGAGCAGTTCTTC. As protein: CASSPDLYNEQFF.

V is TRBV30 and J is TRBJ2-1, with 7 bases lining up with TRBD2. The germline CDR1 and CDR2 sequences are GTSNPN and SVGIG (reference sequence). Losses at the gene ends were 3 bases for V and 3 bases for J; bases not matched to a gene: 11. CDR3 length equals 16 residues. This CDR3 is CAWRAASGLYYNEQFF. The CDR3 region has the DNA TGTGCCTGGAGGGCGGCTAGCGGCTTATACTACAATGAGCAGTTCTTC.

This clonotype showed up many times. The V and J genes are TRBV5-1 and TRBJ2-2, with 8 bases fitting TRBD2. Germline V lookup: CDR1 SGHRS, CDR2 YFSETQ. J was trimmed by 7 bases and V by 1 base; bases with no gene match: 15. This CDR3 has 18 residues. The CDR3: CASSLSGTSIGWGGELFF. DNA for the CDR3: TGCGCCAGCAGCTTGTCCGGGACTAGTATCGGATGGGGCGGGGAGCTGTTTTTT.

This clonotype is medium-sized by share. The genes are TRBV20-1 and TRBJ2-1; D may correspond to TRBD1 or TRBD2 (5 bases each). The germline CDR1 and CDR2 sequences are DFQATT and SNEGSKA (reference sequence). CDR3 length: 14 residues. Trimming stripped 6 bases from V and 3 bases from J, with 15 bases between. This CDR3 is CSAARRDLYNEQFF. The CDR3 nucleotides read TGCAGTGCCGCTCGCCGGGACCTCTACAATGAGCAGTTCTTC.

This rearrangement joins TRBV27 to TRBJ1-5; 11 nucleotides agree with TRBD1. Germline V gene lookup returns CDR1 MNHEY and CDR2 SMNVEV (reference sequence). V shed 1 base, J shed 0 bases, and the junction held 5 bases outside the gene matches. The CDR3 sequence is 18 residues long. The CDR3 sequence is CASSLYGDRGSSNQPQHF. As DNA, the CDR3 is TGTGCCAGCAGTTTATATGGGGACAGGGGGTCTAGCAATCAGCCCCAGCATTTT.

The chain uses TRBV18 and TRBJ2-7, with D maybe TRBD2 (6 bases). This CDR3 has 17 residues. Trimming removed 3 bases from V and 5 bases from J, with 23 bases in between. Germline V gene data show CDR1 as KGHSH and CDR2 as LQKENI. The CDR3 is CASSPGRVGQGLDEQYF. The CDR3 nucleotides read TGTGCCAGCTCACCGGGGCGGGTGGGCCAGGGACTTGACGAGCAGTACTTC.

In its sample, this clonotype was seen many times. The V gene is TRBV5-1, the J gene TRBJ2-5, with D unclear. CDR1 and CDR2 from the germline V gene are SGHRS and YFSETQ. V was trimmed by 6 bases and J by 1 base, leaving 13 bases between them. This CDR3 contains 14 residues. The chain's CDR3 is CASTFGLVQETQYF. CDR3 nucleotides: TGCGCCAGCACCTTTGGGTTAGTCCAAGAGACCCAGTACTTC.

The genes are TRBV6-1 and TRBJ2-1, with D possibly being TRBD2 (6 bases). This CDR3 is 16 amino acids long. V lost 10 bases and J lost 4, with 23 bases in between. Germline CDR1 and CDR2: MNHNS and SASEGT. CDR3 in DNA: TGTGCCATACTCCTAATAAGAGGGACTTTATACAATGAGCAGTTCTTC. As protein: CAILLIRGTLYNEQFF.

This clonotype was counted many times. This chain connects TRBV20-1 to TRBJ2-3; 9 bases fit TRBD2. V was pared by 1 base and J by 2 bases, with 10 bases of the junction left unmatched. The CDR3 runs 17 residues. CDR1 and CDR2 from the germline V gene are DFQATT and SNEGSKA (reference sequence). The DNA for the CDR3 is TGCAGTGCTAGAGGTCCTTTCGGCGGGAGGGCCACAGATACGCAGTATTTT. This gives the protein CSARGPFGGRATDTQYF.

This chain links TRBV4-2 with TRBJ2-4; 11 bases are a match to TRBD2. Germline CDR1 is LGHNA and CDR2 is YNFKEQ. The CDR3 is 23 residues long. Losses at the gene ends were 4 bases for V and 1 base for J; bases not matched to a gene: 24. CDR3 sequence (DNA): TGTGCCAGCAGCCGAAACATTATCACGGGACTAGCGGAAACAGGGGGGGCCAAAAACATTCAGTACTTC. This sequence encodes CASSRNIITGLAETGGAKNIQYF.

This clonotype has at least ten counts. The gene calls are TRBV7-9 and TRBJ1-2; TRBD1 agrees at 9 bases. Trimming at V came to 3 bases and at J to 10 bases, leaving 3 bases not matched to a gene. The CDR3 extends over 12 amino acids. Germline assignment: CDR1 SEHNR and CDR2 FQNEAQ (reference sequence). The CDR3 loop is CASSLRDRAYTF. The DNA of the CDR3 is TGTGCCAGCAGCTTGAGGGACAGGGCCTACACCTTC. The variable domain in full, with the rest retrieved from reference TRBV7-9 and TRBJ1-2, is DTGVSQNPRHKITKRGQNVTFRCDPISEHNRLYWYRQTLGQGPEFLTYFQNEAQLEKSRLLSDRFSAERPKGSFSTLEIQRTEQGDSAMYLCASSLRDRAYTFGSGTRLTVV.

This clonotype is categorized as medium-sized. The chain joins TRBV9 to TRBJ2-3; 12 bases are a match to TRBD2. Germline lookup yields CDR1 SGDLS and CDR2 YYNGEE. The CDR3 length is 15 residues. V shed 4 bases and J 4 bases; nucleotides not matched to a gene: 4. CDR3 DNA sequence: TGTGCCAGCAGCTCTAGCGGGAGGGGCGCAGATACGCAGTATTTT. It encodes CASSSSGRGADTQYF.

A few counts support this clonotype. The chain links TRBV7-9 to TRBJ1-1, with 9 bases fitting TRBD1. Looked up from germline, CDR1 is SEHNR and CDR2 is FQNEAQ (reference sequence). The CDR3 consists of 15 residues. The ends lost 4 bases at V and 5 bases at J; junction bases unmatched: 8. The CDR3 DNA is TGTGCCAGCAGCTCCTACAGGGGGCGTAGGACTGAAGCTTTCTTT. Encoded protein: CASSSYRGRRTEAFF.

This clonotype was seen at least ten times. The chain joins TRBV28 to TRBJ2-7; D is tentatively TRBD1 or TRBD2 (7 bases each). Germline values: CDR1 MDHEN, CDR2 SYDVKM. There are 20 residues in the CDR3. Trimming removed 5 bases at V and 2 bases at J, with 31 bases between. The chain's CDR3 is CASSTWPRDSRTRKTYEQYF. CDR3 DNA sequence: TGTGCCAGCAGTACCTGGCCCCGGGACAGCCGGACTAGAAAAACCTACGAGCAGTACTTC.

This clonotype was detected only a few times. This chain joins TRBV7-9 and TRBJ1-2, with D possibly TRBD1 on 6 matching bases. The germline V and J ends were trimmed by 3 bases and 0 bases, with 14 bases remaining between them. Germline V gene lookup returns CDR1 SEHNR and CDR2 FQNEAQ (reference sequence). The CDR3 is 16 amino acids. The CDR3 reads CASSLPAGHSNYGYTF. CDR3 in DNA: TGTGCCAGCAGCTTGCCCGCGGGACACTCTAACTATGGCTACACCTTC.

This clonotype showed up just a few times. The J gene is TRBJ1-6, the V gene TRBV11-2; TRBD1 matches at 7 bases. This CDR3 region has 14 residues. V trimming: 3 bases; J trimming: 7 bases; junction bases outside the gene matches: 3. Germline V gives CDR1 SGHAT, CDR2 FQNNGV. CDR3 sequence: CASSFRDRNSPLHF. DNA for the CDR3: TGTGCCAGCAGCTTCCGGGACAGAAATTCACCCCTCCACTTT.

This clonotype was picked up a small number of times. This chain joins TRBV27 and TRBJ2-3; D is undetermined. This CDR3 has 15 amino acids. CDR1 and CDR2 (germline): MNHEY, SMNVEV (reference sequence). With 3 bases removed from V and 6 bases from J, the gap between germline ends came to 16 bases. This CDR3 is CASSFSGRVEDTQYF. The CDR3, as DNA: TGTGCCAGCAGTTTTTCGGGCCGCGTGGAGGATACGCAGTATTTT.

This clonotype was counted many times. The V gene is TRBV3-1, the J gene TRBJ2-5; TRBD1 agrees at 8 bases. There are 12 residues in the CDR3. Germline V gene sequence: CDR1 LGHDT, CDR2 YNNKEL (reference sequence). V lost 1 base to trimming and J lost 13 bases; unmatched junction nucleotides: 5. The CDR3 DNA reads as TGTGCCAGCAGCCAAGTTAGGACAGGGCCGTACTTC. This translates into CASSQVRTGPYF.

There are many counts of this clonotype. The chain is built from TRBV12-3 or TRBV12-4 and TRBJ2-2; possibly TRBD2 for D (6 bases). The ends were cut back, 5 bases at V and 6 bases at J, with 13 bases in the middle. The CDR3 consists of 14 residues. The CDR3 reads CASSRDSLAGELFF. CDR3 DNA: TGTGCCAGCAGTCGGGACTCCCTCGCCGGGGAGCTGTTTTTT.

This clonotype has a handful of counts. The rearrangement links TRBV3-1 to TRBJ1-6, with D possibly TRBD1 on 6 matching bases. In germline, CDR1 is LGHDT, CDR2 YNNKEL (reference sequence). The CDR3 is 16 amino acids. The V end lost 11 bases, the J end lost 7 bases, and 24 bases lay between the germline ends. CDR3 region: CASSKGGVLWNSPLHF. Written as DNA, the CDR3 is TGTGCCTCCTCCAAAGGGGGGGTTCTTTGGAATTCACCCCTCCACTTT.

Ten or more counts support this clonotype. The CDR3 DNA reads as TGCAGCGCCATCCTAGGAGGGGGGTCGAATGCTGAAGCTTTCTTT. Residues: CSAILGGGSNAEAFF. This sequence joins TRBV29-1 and TRBJ1-1, with D perhaps TRBD1 (6 bases). Trimming took 7 bases from V and 6 from J, leaving 24 bases between them. From germline, CDR1 is SQVTM and CDR2 ANQGSEA. The CDR3 is 15 amino acids.

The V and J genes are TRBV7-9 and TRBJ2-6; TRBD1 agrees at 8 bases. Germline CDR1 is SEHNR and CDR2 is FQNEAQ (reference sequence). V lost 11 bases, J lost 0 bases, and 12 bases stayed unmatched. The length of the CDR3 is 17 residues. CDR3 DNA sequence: TGTGCCGGAGCTGGACAGGGCCAAAGCTCTGGGGCCAACGTCCTGACTTTC. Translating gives CAGAGQGQSSGANVLTF.

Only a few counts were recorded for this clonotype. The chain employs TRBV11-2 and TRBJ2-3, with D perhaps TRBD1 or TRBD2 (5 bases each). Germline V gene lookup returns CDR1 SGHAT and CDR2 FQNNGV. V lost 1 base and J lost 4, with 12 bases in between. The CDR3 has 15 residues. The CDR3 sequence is CASSLGLRDADTQYF. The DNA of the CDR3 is TGTGCCAGCAGCTTAGGACTCAGGGACGCAGATACGCAGTATTTT.

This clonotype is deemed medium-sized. The CDR3: CSAPPAGISNSPLHF. The CDR3 region has the DNA TGCAGTGCTCCCCCGGCAGGGATCTCCAATTCACCCCTCCACTTT. The V gene is TRBV20-1, the J gene TRBJ1-6; D might be TRBD1 (5 bases). This CDR3 contains 15 residues. Trimming shortened V by 5 bases and J by 7 bases, and 18 bases separated the two germline ends. CDR1 DFQATT and CDR2 SNEGSKA come from the germline V gene (reference sequence).

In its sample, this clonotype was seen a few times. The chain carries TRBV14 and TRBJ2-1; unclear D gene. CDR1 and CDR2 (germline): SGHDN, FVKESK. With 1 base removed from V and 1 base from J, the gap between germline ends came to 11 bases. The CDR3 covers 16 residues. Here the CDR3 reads CASSQVPGWSYNEQFF. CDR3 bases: TGTGCCAGCAGCCAAGTCCCAGGATGGTCCTACAATGAGCAGTTCTTC.